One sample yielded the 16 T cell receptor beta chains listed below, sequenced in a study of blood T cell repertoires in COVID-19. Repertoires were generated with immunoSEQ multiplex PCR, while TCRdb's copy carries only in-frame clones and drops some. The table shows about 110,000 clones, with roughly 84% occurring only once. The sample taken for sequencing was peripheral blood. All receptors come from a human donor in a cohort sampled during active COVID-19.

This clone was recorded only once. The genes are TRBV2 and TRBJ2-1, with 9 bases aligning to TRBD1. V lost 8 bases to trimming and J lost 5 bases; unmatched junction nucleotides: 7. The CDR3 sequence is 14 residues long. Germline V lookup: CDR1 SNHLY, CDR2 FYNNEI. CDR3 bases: TGTGCCAGCTCGCCCCGGACAGGGGACAATGAGCAGTTCTTC. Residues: CASSPRTGDNEQFF. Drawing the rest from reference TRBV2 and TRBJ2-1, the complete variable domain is EPEVTQTPSHQVTQMGQEVILRCVPISNHLYFYWYRQILGQKVEFLVSFYNNEISEKSEIFDDQFSVERPDGSNFTLKIRSTKLEDSAMYFCASSPRTGDNEQFFGPGTRLTVL.

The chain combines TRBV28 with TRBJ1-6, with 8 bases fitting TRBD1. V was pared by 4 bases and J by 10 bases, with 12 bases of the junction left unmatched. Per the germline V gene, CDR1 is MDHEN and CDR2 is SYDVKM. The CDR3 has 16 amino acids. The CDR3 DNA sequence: TGTGCCAGCAGTTCGCCGGACAGGGCCGGGGGCTCACCCCTCCACTTT. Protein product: CASSSPDRAGGSPLHF.

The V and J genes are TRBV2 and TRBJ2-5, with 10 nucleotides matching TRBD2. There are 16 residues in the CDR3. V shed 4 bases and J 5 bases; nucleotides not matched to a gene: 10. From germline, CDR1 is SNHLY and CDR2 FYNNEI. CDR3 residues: CASSVGLAGAVETQYF. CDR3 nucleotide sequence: TGTGCCAGCAGTGTGGGGCTAGCGGGAGCGGTGGAGACCCAGTACTTC.

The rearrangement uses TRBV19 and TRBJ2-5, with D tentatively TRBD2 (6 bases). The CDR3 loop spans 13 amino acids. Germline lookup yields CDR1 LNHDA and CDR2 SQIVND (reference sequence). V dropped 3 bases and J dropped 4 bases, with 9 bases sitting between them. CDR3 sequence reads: CASSMASAETQYF. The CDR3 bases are TGTGCCAGTAGTATGGCTAGCGCAGAGACCCAGTACTTC.

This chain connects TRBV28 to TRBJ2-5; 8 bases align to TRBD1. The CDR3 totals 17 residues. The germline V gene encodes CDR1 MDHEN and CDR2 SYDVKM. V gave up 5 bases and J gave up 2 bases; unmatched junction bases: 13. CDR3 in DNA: TGTGCCAGCAGTCCCCCCCATGGGCGACAGGGGCAAGAGACCCAGTACTTC. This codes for CASSPPHGRQGQETQYF. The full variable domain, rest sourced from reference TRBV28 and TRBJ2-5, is DVKVTQSSRYLVKRTGEKVFLECVQDMDHENMFWYRQDPGLGLRLIYFSYDVKMKEKGDIPEGYSVSREKKERFSLILESASTNQTSMYLCASSPPHGRQGQETQYFGPGTRLLVL.

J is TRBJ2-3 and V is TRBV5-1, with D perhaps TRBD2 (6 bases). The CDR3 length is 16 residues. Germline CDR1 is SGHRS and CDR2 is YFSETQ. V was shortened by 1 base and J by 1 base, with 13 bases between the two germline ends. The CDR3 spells CASSLWDGGGTDTQYF. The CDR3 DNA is TGCGCCAGCAGCTTGTGGGACGGAGGGGGCACAGATACGCAGTATTTT.

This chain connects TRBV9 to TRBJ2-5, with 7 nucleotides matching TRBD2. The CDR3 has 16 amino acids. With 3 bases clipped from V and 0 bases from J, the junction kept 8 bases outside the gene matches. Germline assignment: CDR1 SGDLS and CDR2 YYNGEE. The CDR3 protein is CASSAPLRGYQETQYF. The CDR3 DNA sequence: TGTGCCAGCAGCGCCCCTCTGCGGGGGTACCAAGAGACCCAGTACTTC.

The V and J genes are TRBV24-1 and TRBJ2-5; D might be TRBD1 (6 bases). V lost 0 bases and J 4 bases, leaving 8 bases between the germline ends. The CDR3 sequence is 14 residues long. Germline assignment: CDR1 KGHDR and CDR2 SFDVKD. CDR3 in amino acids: CATSDLRDTETQYF. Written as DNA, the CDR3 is TGTGCCACCAGTGATTTGCGGGACACAGAGACCCAGTACTTC.

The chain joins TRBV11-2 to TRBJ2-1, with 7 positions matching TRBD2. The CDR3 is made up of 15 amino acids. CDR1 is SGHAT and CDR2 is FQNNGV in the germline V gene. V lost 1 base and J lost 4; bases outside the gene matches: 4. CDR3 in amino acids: CASSLAGGVYNEQFF. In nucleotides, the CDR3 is TGTGCCAGCAGCTTAGCGGGAGGTGTTTACAATGAGCAGTTCTTC.

As DNA, the CDR3 is TGTGCCAGCAGTTTAACGACAGGGAACACTGAAGCTTTCTTT. It codes for CASSLTTGNTEAFF. The chain has TRBV27 and TRBJ1-1, with D possibly matching TRBD1 (6 bases). CDR1 is MNHEY, CDR2 SMNVEV, per germline (reference sequence). The CDR3 runs 14 residues. Trimming left V 2 bases short and J 1 base short, with 8 bases between.

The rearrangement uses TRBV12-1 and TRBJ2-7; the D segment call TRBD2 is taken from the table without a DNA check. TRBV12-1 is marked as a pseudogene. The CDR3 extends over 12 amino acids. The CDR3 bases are TGTGCCAGCAGCTTTGATAACTACGAGCAGTACTTC. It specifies CASSFDNYEQYF.

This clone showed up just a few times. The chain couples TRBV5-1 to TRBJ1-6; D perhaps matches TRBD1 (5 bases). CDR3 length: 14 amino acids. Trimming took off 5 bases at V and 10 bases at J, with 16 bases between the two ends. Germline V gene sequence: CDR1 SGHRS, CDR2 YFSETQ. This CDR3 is CASRPTGAVSPLHF. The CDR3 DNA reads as TGCGCCAGCAGACCCACTGGGGCCGTGTCACCCCTCCACTTT.

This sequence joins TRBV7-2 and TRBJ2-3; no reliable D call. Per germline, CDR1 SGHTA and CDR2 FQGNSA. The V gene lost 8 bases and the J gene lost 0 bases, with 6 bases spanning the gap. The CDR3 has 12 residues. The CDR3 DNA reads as TGTGCCAGCTCCCCAAGCACAGATACGCAGTATTTT. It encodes CASSPSTDTQYF.

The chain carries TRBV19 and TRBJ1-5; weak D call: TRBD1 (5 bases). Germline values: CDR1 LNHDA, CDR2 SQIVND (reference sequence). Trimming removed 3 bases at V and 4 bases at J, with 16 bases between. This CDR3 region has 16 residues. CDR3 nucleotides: TGTGCCAGTAGTATTTTAGTTGGGCAGGGAAATCAGCCCCAGCATTTT. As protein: CASSILVGQGNQPQHF.

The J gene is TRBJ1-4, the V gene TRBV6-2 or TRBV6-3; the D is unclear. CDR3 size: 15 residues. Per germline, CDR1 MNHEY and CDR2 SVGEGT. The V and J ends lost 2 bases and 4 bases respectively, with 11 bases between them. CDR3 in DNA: TGTGCCAGCAGTTACGCATCAGATTTTAATGAAAAACTGTTTTTT. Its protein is CASSYASDFNEKLFF.

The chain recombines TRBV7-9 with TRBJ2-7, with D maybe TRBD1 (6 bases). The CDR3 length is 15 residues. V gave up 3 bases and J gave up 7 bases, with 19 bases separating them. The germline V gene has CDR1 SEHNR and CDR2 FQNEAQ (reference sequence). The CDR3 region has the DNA TGTGCCAGCAGCTTCGGACAGTTGGCCCCAGGGGAGCAGTACTTC. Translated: CASSFGQLAPGEQYF.